This section outlines one TCR beta chain sequence together with its context. Its antigen remains unknown. The assay was immunoSEQ multiplex PCR, and TCRdb's table has in-frame clones only and misses some. Among 90,000 to 150,000 clones listed, 92% were seen once. Looked up from germline, CDR1 is MGHDK and CDR2 is SYGVNS. Trimming took 2 bases from V and 1 from J, leaving 5 bases between them. The CDR3 has 13 residues. The entry originates in a study of Tregs in tolerant kidney transplant recipients. Findings and limits, study-wide: Activated donor B cell expansion appeared to reveal the most relevant donor-specific TCRbeta repertoire.

CD4+CD25+CD127- Tregs, CD4+CD25- non-Tregs, CD4 and CD8 cells were sorted. This chain links TRBV25-1 with TRBJ1-1; D remains unclear. The sequenced material came from CD4+ T cells from blood. The TCR originated in a human donor in good health. CDR3 DNA: TGTGCCAGCAGTGAAATTGGGAACACTGAAGCTTTCTTT. Translated: CASSEIGNTEAFF. Complete variable domain (other parts from reference TRBV25-1 and TRBJ1-1): EADIYQTPRYLVIGTGKKITLECSQTMGHDKMYWYQQDPGMELHLIHYSYGVNSTEKGDLSSESTVSRIRTEHFPLTLESARPSHTSQYLCASSEIGNTEAFFGQGTRLTVV.